The 14 T cell receptor beta chains reported below all come from one sample, sequenced in a study of blood T cell repertoires in COVID-19. Sequenced by immunoSEQ multiplex PCR; TCRdb stores in-frame clones only, minus some. The data hold about 34,000 clones, with around 90% observed a single time. The sample taken for sequencing was peripheral blood. The receptors derive from a man in his 60s with active COVID-19.

The chain couples TRBV7-9 to TRBJ2-3; 10 bases map to TRBD1. V shed 5 bases and J 6 bases; nucleotides not matched to a gene: 5. Germline values: CDR1 SEHNR, CDR2 FQNEAQ (reference sequence). The CDR3 length is 14 residues. The CDR3 sequence is CASSLRQGADTQYF. The CDR3 nucleotides read TGTGCCAGCAGCCTCAGACAGGGGGCCGATACGCAGTATTTT.

The rearrangement links TRBV7-3 to TRBJ2-2, with a tentative D call TRBD2 (5 bases). Trimming removed 1 base from V and 2 bases from J, with 17 bases in between. Per germline, CDR1 SGHTA and CDR2 FQGTGA. The CDR3 has 18 residues. The CDR3, as DNA: TGTGCCAGCAGCTTAAAAGGTCACGGCAGGACTAACACCGGGGAGCTGTTTTTT. The encoded protein is CASSLKGHGRTNTGELFF.

The rearrangement joins TRBV2 to TRBJ1-5; TRBD1 agrees at 9 bases. J was trimmed by 7 bases and V by 2 bases; bases with no gene match: 6. CDR3 length: 15 residues. The germline V gene has CDR1 SNHLY and CDR2 FYNNEI. The CDR3 loop reads CASSEWTGDGQPQHF. In nucleotides, the CDR3 is TGTGCCAGCAGTGAATGGACAGGGGACGGGCAGCCCCAGCATTTT.

J is TRBJ1-3 and V is TRBV9, with 8 nucleotides matching TRBD1. Germline loops: CDR1 SGDLS, CDR2 YYNGEE. Trimming cost V 4 bases and J 0 bases; bases outside gene matches: 3. This CDR3 region has 15 residues. Written as DNA, the CDR3 is TGTGCCAGCAGCACGGGACAGGTCTCTGGAAACACCATATATTTT. It is translated as CASSTGQVSGNTIYF.

This sequence joins TRBV28 and TRBJ2-7; weak D call: TRBD2 (5 bases). Trimming shortened V by 2 bases and J by 2 bases, and 10 bases separated the two germline ends. The CDR3 runs 14 residues. CDR1 and CDR2 from the germline V gene are MDHEN and SYDVKM. CDR3 amino acids: CASSLELAPYEQYF. CDR3 in DNA: TGTGCCAGCAGTTTAGAGCTAGCCCCCTACGAGCAGTACTTC.

This chain links TRBV27 with TRBJ2-1, with 10 bases that match TRBD2. Looked up from germline, CDR1 is MNHEY and CDR2 is SMNVEV (reference sequence). Losses at the gene ends were 8 bases for V and 5 bases for J; bases not matched to a gene: 6. This CDR3 has 14 residues. Here the CDR3 reads CASGETSGHNEQFF. For the CDR3, the DNA is TGTGCCAGCGGCGAGACTAGCGGGCACAATGAGCAGTTCTTC.

This clone was counted once. The J gene is TRBJ2-5, the V gene TRBV6-6; 10 positions agree with TRBD2. This CDR3 region has 16 residues. In germline, CDR1 is MNHNY, CDR2 SVGAGI (reference sequence). V dropped 2 bases and J dropped 4; count of bases not matched to a gene: 7. CDR3 in amino acids: CASSYRLAGAGETQYF. CDR3 sequence (DNA): TGTGCCAGCAGTTACCGGCTAGCGGGAGCTGGAGAGACCCAGTACTTC.

The chain couples TRBV19 to TRBJ2-7; 8 bases map to TRBD2. CDR3 size: 13 residues. The J segment lost 6 bases and the V segment lost 3 bases, leaving 4 bases of the junction unmatched. Per germline, CDR1 LNHDA and CDR2 SQIVND (reference sequence). DNA of the CDR3: TGTGCCAGTAGTATCTCGCGGGAGGCCGAGCAGTACTTC. It codes for CASSISREAEQYF. Complete variable domain (other parts from reference TRBV19 and TRBJ2-7): DGGITQSPKYLFRKEGQNVTLSCEQNLNHDAMYWYRQDPGQGLRLIYYSQIVNDFQKGDIAEGYSVSREKKESFPLTVTSAQKNPTAFYLCASSISREAEQYFGPGTRLTVT.

This chain connects TRBV28 to TRBJ2-1, with TRBD2 identical over 7 bases. Germline assignment: CDR1 MDHEN and CDR2 SYDVKM. This CDR3 region has 14 residues. V dropped 5 bases and J dropped 5; count of bases not matched to a gene: 6. CDR3 DNA: TGTGCCAGCAGTCGGGACTACCAGAACAATGAGCAGTTCTTC. Protein: CASSRDYQNNEQFF.

V is TRBV4-1 and J is TRBJ2-2; 14 bases line up with TRBD2. Germline CDR1 is MGHRA and CDR2 is YSYEKL. CDR3 length equals 19 residues. V dropped 0 bases and J dropped 5; count of bases not matched to a gene: 8. This chain's CDR3 is CASSQDPATSGRATGELFF. Here the CDR3 DNA reads TGCGCCAGCAGCCAAGACCCCGCGACTAGCGGGAGGGCGACCGGGGAGCTGTTTTTT.

The chain couples TRBV10-1 to TRBJ1-2, with 8 positions matching TRBD1. Germline loops: CDR1 WNHNN, CDR2 SYGVQD (reference sequence). V trimming: 7 bases; J trimming: 1 base; junction bases outside the gene matches: 11. The CDR3 runs to 16 residues. The CDR3 DNA reads TGCGCCAGCATCTTACAACAGGGGGAGGATAACTATGGCTACACCTTC. Amino acid sequence: CASILQQGEDNYGYTF.

The chain combines TRBV19 with TRBJ2-7, with TRBD2 matching over 7 bases. The CDR3 has 16 residues. V dropped 2 bases and J dropped 2; count of bases not matched to a gene: 9. From germline, CDR1 is LNHDA and CDR2 SQIVND (reference sequence). The CDR3 sequence: CASSIKAGPIPYEQYF. For the CDR3, the DNA is TGTGCCAGTAGTATAAAAGCGGGACCCATTCCCTACGAGCAGTACTTC.

This chain joins TRBV5-1 and TRBJ1-2; D ambiguous. The CDR3 extends over 15 amino acids. The V gene lost 1 base and the J gene lost 8 bases, with 18 bases spanning the gap. The V gene's germline CDR1 is SGHRS and CDR2 YFSETQ. CDR3 amino acids: CASSLNLGELKGYTF. The DNA of the CDR3 is TGCGCCAGCAGCTTGAACCTTGGGGAGCTGAAGGGCTACACCTTC. The complete variable domain, with remaining parts taken from reference TRBV5-1 and TRBJ1-2, reads KAGVTQTPRYLIKTRGQQVTLSCSPISGHRSVSWYQQTPGQGLQFLFEYFSETQRNKGNFPGRFSGRQFSNSRSEMNVSTLELGDSALYLCASSLNLGELKGYTFGSGTRLTVV.

The rearrangement links TRBV4-1 to TRBJ2-3; D perhaps matches TRBD1 (6 bases). Germline V CDR1 and CDR2: MGHRA, YSYEKL. Trimming stripped 0 bases from V and 6 bases from J, with 13 bases between. The CDR3 loop spans 15 amino acids. The CDR3 loop reads CASSQEVGHGDTQYF. For the CDR3, the DNA is TGCGCCAGCAGCCAAGAAGTGGGACACGGGGATACGCAGTATTTT.